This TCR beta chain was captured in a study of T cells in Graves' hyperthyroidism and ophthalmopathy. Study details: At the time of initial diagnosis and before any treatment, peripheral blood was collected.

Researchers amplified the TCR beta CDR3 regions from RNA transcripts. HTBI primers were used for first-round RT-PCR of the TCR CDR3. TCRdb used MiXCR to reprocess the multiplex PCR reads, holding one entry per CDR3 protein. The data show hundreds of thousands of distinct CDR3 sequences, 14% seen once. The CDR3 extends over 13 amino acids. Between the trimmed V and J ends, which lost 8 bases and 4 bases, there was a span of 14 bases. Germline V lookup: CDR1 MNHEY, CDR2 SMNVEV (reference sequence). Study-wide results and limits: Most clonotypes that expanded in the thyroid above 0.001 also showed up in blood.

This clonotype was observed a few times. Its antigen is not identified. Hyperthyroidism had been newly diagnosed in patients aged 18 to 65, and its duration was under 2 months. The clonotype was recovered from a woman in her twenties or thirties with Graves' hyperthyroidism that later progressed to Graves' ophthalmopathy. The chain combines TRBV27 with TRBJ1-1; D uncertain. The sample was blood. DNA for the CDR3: TGTGCCAGCGGCCCCTTGGAGGTCACTGAAGCTTTCTTT. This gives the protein CASGPLEVTEAFF.